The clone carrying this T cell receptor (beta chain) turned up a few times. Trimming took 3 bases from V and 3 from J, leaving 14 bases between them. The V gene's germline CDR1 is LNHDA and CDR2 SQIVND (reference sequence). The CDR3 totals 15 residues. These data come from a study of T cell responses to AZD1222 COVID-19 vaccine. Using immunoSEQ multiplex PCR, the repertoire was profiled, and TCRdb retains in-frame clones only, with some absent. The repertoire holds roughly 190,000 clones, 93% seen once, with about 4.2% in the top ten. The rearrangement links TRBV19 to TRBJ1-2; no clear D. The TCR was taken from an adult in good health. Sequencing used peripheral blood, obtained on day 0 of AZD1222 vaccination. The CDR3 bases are TGTGCCAGTAGTATGAATCGGAGGATGCACTATGGCTACACCTTC. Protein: CASSMNRRMHYGYTF.